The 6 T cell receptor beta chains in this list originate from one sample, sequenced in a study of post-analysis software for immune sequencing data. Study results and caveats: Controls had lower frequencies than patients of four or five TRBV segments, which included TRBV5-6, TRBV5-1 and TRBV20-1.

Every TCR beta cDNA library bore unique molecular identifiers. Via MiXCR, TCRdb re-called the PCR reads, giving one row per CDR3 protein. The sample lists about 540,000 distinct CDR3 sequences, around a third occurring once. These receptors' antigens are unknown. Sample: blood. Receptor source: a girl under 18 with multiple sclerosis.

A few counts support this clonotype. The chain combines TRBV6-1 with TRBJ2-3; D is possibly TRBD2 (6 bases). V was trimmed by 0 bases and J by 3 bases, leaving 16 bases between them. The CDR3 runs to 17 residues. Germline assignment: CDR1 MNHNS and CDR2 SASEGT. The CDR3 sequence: CASSEAYPGLATDTQYF. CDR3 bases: TGTGCCAGCAGTGAAGCCTACCCGGGACTGGCGACAGATACGCAGTATTTT.

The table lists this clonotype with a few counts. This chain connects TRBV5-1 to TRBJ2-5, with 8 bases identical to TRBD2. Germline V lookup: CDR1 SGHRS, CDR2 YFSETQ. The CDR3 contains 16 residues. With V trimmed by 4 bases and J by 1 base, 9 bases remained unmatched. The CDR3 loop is CASSMVRGAVQETQYF. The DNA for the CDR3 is TGCGCCAGCAGCATGGTGCGGGGGGCCGTCCAAGAGACCCAGTACTTC.

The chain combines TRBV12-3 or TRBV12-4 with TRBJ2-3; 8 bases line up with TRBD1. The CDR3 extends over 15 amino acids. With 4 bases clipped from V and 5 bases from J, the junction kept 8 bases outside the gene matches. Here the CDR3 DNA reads TGTGCCAGCAGTTCCGACAGGGGAGCTGTAGATACGCAGTATTTT. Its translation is CASSSDRGAVDTQYF.

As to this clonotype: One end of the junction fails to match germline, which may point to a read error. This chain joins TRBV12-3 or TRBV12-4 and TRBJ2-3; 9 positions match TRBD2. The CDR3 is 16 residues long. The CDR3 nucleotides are TGTGCCAGCAGTTTCTCTGCGGGGGGGTTCACAGATACGGAGTATTTT. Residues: CASSFSAGGFTDTEYF.

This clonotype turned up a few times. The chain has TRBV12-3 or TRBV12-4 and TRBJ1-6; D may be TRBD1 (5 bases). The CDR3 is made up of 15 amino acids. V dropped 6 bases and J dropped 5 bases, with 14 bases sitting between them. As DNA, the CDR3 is TGTGCCAGCAGGGACACGGGGACGAATAATTCACCCCTCCACTTT. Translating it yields CASRDTGTNNSPLHF.

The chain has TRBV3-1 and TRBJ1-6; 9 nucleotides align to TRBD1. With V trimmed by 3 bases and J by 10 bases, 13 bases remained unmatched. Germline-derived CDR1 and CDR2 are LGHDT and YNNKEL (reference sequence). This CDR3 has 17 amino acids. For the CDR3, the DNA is TGTGCCAGCAGCCAGCCACAGGGGGCCCAGGGCAGCTCACCCCTCCACTTT. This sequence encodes CASSQPQGAQGSSPLHF.